A single sample gave rise to the 3 T cell receptor beta chains below, sequenced in a study of blood T cell repertoires in COVID-19. The repertoire was sequenced with immunoSEQ multiplex PCR; TCRdb's copy has only in-frame clones and lacks some. The sample lists about 320,000 clones, about 82% seen once, with 1.5% to 2% in the top ten. Source material: peripheral blood. The receptors come from a woman aged 45 to 65 with acute or convalescent COVID-19.

The chain uses TRBV9 and TRBJ1-1; D not certain. Deletions cut 0 bases from V and 3 bases from J, with 6 bases between. The CDR3 length is 13 residues. Germline V CDR1 and CDR2: SGDLS, YYNGEE. The CDR3 DNA reads as TGTGCCAGCAGCGTAGAGAGGGACACTGAAGCTTTCTTT. Its translation: CASSVERDTEAFF. Full variable domain (missing parts from reference TRBV9 and TRBJ1-1): DSGVTQTPKHLITATGQRVTLRCSPRSGDLSVYWYQQSLDQGLQFLIQYYNGEERAKGNILERFSAQQFPDLHSELNLSSLELGDSALYFCASSVERDTEAFFGQGTRLTVV.

The rearrangement joins TRBV9 to TRBJ1-6; TRBD1 matches 7 bases. The V gene end was trimmed by 1 base and the J gene end by 5 bases; junction bases not matched to a gene: 3. This CDR3 is 15 amino acids long. In germline, CDR1 is SGDLS, CDR2 YYNGEE. The CDR3 reads CASSVRTGHNSPLHF. Here the CDR3 DNA reads TGTGCCAGCAGCGTACGGACAGGTCATAATTCACCCCTCCACTTT.

This chain joins TRBV11-3 and TRBJ2-7; 9 bases are a match to TRBD1. V shed 5 bases and J 2 bases; nucleotides not matched to a gene: 4. This CDR3 has 14 residues. From germline, CDR1 is SGHNT and CDR2 YENEEA. In DNA form, the CDR3 reads TGTGCCAGCAGCATACGGACAGGGGCCTACGAGCAGTACTTC. This translates into CASSIRTGAYEQYF.